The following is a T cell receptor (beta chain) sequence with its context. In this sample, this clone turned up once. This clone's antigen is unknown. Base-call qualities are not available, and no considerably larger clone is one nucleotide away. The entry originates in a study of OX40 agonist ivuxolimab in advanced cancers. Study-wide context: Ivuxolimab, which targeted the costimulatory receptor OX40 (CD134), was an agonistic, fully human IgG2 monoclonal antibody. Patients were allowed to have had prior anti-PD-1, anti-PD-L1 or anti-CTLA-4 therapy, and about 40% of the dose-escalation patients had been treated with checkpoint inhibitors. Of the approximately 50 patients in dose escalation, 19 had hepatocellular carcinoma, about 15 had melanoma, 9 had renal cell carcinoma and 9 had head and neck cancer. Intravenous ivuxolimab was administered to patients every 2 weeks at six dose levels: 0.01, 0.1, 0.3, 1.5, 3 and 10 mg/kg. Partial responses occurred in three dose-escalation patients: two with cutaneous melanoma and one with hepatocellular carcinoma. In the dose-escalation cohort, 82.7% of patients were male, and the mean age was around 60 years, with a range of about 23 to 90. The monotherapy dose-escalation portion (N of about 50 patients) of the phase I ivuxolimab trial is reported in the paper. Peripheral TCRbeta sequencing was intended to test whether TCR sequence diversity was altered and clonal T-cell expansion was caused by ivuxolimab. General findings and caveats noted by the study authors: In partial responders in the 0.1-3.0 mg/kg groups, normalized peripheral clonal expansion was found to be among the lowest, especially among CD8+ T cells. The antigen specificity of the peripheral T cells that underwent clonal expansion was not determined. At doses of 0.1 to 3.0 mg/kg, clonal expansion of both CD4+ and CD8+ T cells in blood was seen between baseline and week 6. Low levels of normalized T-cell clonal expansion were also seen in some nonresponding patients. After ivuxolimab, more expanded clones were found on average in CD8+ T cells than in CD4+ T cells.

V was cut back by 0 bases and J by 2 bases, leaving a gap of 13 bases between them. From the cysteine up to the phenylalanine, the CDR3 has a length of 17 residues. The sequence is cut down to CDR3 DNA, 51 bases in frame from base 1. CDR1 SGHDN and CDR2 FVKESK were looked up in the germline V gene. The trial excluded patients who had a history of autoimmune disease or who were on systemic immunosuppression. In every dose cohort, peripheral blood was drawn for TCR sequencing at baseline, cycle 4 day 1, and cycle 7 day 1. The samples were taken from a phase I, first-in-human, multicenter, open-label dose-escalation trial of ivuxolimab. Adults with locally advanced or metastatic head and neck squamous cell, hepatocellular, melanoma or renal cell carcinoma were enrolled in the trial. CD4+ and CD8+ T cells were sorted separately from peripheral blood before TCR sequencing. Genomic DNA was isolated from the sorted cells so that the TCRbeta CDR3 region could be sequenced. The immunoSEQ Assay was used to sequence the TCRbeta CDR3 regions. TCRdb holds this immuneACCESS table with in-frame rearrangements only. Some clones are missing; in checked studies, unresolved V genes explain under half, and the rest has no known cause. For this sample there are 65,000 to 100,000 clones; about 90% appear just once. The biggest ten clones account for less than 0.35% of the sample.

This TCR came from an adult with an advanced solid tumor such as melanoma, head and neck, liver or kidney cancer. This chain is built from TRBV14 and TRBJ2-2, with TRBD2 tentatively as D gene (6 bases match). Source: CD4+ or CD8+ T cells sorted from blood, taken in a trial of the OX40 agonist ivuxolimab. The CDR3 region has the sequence CASSQDHGGINTGELFF. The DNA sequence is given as TGTGCCAGCAGCCAAGATCACGGAGGGATCAACACCGGGGAGCTGTTTTTT.